This T cell receptor (beta chain) originates from a study of blood T cell repertoires in COVID-19. Study at large: The origin of the acute and convalescent COVID-19 samples was the United States, Italy and Spain. Sample material is recorded as cDNA or gDNA derived from T cells, B-cell-depleted T cells, or PBMCs.

The CDR3 length is 15 residues. V lost 5 bases and J lost 9, with 20 bases in between. The germline gives CDR1 SGHVS, CDR2 FNYEAQ. As handled by the study authors: Amplification of reference gene primers provided the estimated nucleated cell counts. Clones were sequenced by immunoSEQ multiplex PCR, and TCRdb holds only the in-frame ones, with some missing. The DNA was the basis for D and trimming; V, J and clone size are from that table. The table has fewer than 300,000 clones, around 83% seen once. The V gene is TRBV7-6, the J gene TRBJ1-5; D is unresolved. The source is a man at least 80 years old with acute or convalescent COVID-19. Source material: peripheral blood. The CDR3 DNA follows: TGTGCCAGCAGCCTACTACCGACGGTTCTAGGGCCCCAGCATTTT. This codes for CASSLLPTVLGPQHF. Combining the CDR3 with reference TRBV7-6 and TRBJ1-5 gives the whole variable domain GAGVSQSPRYKVTKRGQDVALRCDPISGHVSLYWYRQALGQGPEFLTYFNYEAQQDKSGLPNDRFSAERPEGSISTLTIQRTEQRDSAMYRCASSLLPTVLGPQHFGDGTRLSIL.